This is a list of T cell receptor beta chains from one sample in a study of blood T cell repertoires in COVID-19. Some clones are missing from TCRdb's copy, which holds only in-frame ones; the method was immunoSEQ multiplex PCR. The sample lists about 50,000 clones; roughly 86% were seen once. Sequenced sample: peripheral blood. The receptors were sampled from a man older than 75 with active or convalescent COVID-19. CDR3s include the opening cysteine and the closing phenylalanine or tryptophan. The D gene is left open where the match is weak. Size tells how often a clone was seen (once, few, many) or the class of an expanded clone, and some rows leave it out.

TRBD2	15	TRBV5-1	-	TRBJ2-7	TGCGCCAGCAGCTCTACTAGCGGGGGGCAGGGGGAGCAGTACTTC	CASSSTSGGQGEQYF
TRBD2	16	TRBV5-1	-	TRBJ2-5	TGCGCCAGCAGCTTGGTAGCGCGGGGGGGCCAAGAGACCCAGTACTTC	CASSLVARGGQETQYF
-	16	TRBV7-6	-	TRBJ2-2	TGTGCCAGCAGCTCCCTTCCAGCGGACAACACCGGGGAGCTGTTTTTT	CASSSLPADNTGELFF
-	16	TRBV5-8	-	TRBJ2-5	TGTGCCAGCAGCTTGGAAGTGTTGGGACGGGGGGAGACCCAGTACTTC	CASSLEVLGRGETQYF
TRBD2	16	TRBV3-1/TRBV3-2	once	TRBJ2-3	TGTGCCAGCAGCCAATGGGTGGGACTAGGCACAGATACGCAGTATTTT	CASSQWVGLGTDTQYF
TRBD1	14	TRBV7-9	-	TRBJ1-1	TGTGCCAGCAGCCGGACAGGGAGAAGGACTGAAGCTTTCTTT	CASSRTGRRTEAFF
TRBD1	20	TRBV28	-	TRBJ1-2	TGTGCCAGCAGTTTGCAAGGTCTCGGGACAGGGGGGCAGATTAACTATGGCTACACCTTC	CASSLQGLGTGGQINYGYTF
TRBD1	17	TRBV11-2	-	TRBJ2-5	TGTGCCAGCAGCTTAGGGGGACAGGGAGGTAGGCAAGAGACCCAGTACTTC	CASSLGGQGGRQETQYF
-	14	TRBV30	once	TRBJ1-1	TGTGCCTGGATGGCGGGGTTTGAGAACACTGAAGCTTTCTTT	CAWMAGFENTEAFF
TRBD1	12	TRBV19	-	TRBJ2-4	TGTGCCACCACGGGACAGGAAAACATTCAGTACTTC	CATTGQENIQYF
-	13	TRBV10-1	-	TRBJ1-1	TGCGCCAGCAGAGCTCGAGGGAACACTGAAGCTTTCTTT	CASRARGNTEAFF
-	14	TRBV14	-	TRBJ2-1	TGTGCCAGCAGCCAAGGGGACACTTTAAATGAGCAGTTCTTC	CASSQGDTLNEQFF
TRBD1	14	TRBV18	-	TRBJ1-2	TGTGCCAGCTCACCGGACAGGTCCTCCTATGGCTACACCTTC	CASSPDRSSYGYTF
TRBD1	14	TRBV28	once	TRBJ1-2	TGTGCCAGCACCATACAGGGGGCGGTCTATGGCTACACCTTC	CASTIQGAVYGYTF
TRBD1	16	TRBV7-9	-	TRBJ2-7	TGTGCCAGCAGTCACGGGGGACAGGGGGGCTCCTACGAGCAGTACTTC	CASSHGGQGGSYEQYF
TRBD2	15	TRBV2	-	TRBJ2-7	TGTGCCAGCAGTGAAAGGACTAGCGGGACCTACGAGCAGTACTTC	CASSERTSGTYEQYF
-	15	TRBV9	-	TRBJ1-4	TGTGCCAGCAGCCCACATGAGAGGGGGGGAGAAAAACTGTTTTTT	CASSPHERGGEKLFF
TRBD1	14	TRBV6-5	-	TRBJ2-7	TGTGCCAGCAGTTTCCGGGACAGGGTCAACGAGCAGTACTTC	CASSFRDRVNEQYF
TRBD1	14	TRBV5-1	-	TRBJ2-7	TGCGCCAGCAGCTTGGAGACAGGGGTCTACGAGCAGTACTTC	CASSLETGVYEQYF
TRBD2	15	TRBV7-2	-	TRBJ2-7	TGTGCCAGCAGCCCTCGCGGAGCGGGAGCAGGTGAGCAGTACTTC	CASSPRGAGAGEQYF
TRBD1	14	TRBV6-5	-	TRBJ1-5	TGTGCCAGCAGTTTCAGGGGGCCCGATCAGCCCCAGCATTTT	CASSFRGPDQPQHF
-	14	TRBV7-9	-	TRBJ2-5	TGTGCCAGCAGTTACAGAGGGATCCAAGAGACCCAGTACTTC	CASSYRGIQETQYF
-	15	TRBV14	-	TRBJ1-4	TGTGCCAGCAGCCAAGATCCGGGGGTTTTCGAAAAACTGTTTTTT	CASSQDPGVFEKLFF
-	14	TRBV19	-	TRBJ2-7	TGTGCCAGTAGTCCCGGGGCAGCCTTGGGAGGGCAGTACTTC	CASSPGAALGGQYF
TRBD1	15	TRBV5-1	-	TRBJ1-1	TGCGCCAGCAGCTTGGGACAGGGGGCGGACACTGAAGCTTTCTTT	CASSLGQGADTEAFF
TRBD1	14	TRBV7-2	-	TRBJ2-7	TGTGCCAGCAGCCTCGGACAGGGGGAATACGAGCAGTACTTC	CASSLGQGEYEQYF
TRBD1	13	TRBV4-1	-	TRBJ2-1	TGCGCCAGCAGCCGGACAGGGTACAATGAGCAGTTCTTC	CASSRTGYNEQFF
-	17	TRBV28	-	TRBJ2-4	TGTGCCAGCAGTTTACCTAGACAGGAGCGAACCAAAAACATTCAGTACTTC	CASSLPRQERTKNIQYF